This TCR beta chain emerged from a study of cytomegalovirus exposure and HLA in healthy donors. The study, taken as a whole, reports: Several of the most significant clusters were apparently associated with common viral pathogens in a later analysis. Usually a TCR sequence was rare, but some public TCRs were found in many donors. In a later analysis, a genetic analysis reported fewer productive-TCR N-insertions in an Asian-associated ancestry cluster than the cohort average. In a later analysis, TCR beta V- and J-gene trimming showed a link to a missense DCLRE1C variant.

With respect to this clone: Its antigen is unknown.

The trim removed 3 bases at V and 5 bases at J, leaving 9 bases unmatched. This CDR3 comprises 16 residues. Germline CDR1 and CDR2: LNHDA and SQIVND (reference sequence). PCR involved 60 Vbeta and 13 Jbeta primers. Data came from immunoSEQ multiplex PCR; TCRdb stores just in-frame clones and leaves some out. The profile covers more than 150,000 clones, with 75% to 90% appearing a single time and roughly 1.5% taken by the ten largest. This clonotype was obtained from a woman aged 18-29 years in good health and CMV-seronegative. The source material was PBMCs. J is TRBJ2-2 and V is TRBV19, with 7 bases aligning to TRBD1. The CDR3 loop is CASSMSRGRLTGELFF. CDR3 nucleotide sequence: TGTGCCAGTAGTATGAGTAGGGGGCGGTTAACCGGGGAGCTGTTTTTT. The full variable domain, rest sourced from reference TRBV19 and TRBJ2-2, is DGGITQSPKYLFRKEGQNVTLSCEQNLNHDAMYWYRQDPGQGLRLIYYSQIVNDFQKGDIAEGYSVSREKKESFPLTVTSAQKNPTAFYLCASSMSRGRLTGELFFGEGSRLTVL.